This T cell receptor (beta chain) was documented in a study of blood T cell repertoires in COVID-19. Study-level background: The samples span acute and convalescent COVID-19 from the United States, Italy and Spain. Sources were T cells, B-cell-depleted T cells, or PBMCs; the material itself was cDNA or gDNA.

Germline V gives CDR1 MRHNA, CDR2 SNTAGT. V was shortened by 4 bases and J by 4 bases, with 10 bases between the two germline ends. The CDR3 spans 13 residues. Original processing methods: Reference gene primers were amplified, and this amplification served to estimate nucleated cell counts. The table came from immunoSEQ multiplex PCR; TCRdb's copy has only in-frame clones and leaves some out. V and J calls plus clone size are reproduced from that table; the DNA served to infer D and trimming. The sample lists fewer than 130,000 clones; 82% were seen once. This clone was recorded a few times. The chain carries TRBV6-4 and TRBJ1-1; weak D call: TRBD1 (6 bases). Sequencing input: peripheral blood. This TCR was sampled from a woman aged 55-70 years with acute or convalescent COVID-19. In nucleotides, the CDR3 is TGTGCCAGCAGTGGGGTCAGGGGCACTGAAGCTTTCTTT. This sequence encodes CASSGVRGTEAFF.